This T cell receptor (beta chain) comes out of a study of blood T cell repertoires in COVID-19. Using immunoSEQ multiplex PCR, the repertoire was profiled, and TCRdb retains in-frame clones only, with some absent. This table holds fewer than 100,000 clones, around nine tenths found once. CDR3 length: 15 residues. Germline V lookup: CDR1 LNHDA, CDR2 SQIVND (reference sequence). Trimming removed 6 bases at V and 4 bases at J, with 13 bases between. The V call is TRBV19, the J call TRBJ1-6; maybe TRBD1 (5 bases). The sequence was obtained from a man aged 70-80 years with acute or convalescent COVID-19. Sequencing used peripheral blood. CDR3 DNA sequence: TGTGCCAGTAGACCAGGGTTCTCTTATAATTCACCCCTCCACTTT. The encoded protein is CASRPGFSYNSPLHF.